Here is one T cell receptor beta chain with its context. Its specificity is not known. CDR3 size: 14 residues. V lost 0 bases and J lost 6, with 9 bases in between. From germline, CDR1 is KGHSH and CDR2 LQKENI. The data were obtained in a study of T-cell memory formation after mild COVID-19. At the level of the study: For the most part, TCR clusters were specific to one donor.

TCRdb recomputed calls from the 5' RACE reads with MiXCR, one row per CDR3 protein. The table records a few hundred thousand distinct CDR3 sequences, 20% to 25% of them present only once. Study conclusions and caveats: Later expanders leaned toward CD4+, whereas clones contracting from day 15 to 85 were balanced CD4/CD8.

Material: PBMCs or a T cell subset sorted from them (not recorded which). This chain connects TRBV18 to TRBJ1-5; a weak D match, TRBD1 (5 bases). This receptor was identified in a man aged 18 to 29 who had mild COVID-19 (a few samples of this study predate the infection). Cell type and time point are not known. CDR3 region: CASSPPGRGQPQHF. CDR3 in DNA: TGTGCCAGCTCACCACCGGGACGGGGTCAGCCCCAGCATTTT.